A selection of T cell receptor beta chains follows, all from one sample in a study of blood T cell repertoires in COVID-19. Using immunoSEQ multiplex PCR, the repertoire was profiled, and TCRdb retains in-frame clones only, with some absent. The top ten hold roughly 10% of the sample, which has 150,000 to 200,000 clones, 75% to 90% seen once. The material sequenced was peripheral blood. These receptors were obtained from a human donor in a cohort sampled during active COVID-19. The CDR3 runs from the conserved cysteine through the conserved F or W. The order of the fields is CDR3 length, J gene, V gene, clone size, CDR3 protein. Expanded clones are given a class, and other clones once, few, many or no size at all.

15	TRBJ1-2	TRBV7-2	few	CASSPATEPAYGYTF
17	TRBJ1-1	TRBV6-1	.	CASSERQAITKYTEAFF
15	TRBJ2-1	TRBV7-8	.	CASSLVLAGIDEQFF
15	TRBJ2-1	TRBV19	.	CASSIGQGQYNEQFF
19	TRBJ2-2	TRBV7-6	.	CASSLTLRGGLAVPGELFF
16	TRBJ2-5	TRBV28	.	CASNSGAQGALETQYF
14	TRBJ1-5	TRBV19	.	CASNHPKASGPQHF
18	TRBJ1-5	TRBV9	.	CASSVDGDRENINQPQHF
15	TRBJ2-2	TRBV7-9	few	CASSLRGENTGELFF
15	TRBJ2-2	TRBV6-6	.	CASTLVTGNTGELFF
15	TRBJ2-5	TRBV3-1/TRBV3-2	.	CASSPRGGDQETQYF
16	TRBJ1-1	TRBV14	.	CASSQDSFAGGTEAFF
13	TRBJ2-5	TRBV6-2/TRBV6-3	.	CASSWEGRETQYF
14	TRBJ1-3	TRBV19	many	CASRGWGGGNTIYF
15	TRBJ1-5	TRBV19	.	CASSFLDRGNQPQHF
15	TRBJ2-5	TRBV9	few	CASSVGGTRTETQYF
14	TRBJ1-6	TRBV6-1	few	CASSDSPRNSPLHF
15	TRBJ2-3	TRBV6-5	once	CASSSLAGGTDTQYF
14	TRBJ1-5	TRBV25-1	.	CASCTGTGNQPQHF
15	TRBJ2-2	TRBV5-1	.	CASNRWSANTGELFF
15	TRBJ2-7	TRBV10-3	.	CAIRALERESYEQYF
13	TRBJ1-1	TRBV27	once	CASSLMSDTEAFF
15	TRBJ2-7	TRBV5-1	.	CASSLFTGRLYEQYF
15	TRBJ1-4	TRBV11-2	.	CASSPRTGQGEKLFF
13	TRBJ2-1	TRBV7-9	.	CASRTGGGNEQFF
14	TRBJ1-4	TRBV5-5	.	CASSLTTGFEKLFF
17	TRBJ1-1	TRBV4-2	few	CASSQDPELGKDTEAFF
14	TRBJ1-1	TRBV6-4	many	CASRLDRGSAEAFF
17	TRBJ1-5	TRBV7-8	.	CASSLTPGQGSNQPQHF
16	TRBJ1-6	TRBV19	.	CASKGQLHSYNSPLHF
17	TRBJ2-1	TRBV21-1	.	CASSKSNRVADYNEQFF
17	TRBJ2-2	TRBV18	.	CASSQYTGGGNTGELFF
13	TRBJ1-2	TRBV19	.	CANKRGRGYGYTF
15	TRBJ1-1	TRBV2	.	CASRGALPSGTEAFF
15	TRBJ1-2	TRBV19	.	CASSREITGVDGYTF
13	TRBJ2-6	TRBV7-8	.	CASSLIGANVLTF
14	TRBJ2-7	TRBV27	.	CASRTGTGRYEQYF
15	TRBJ2-7	TRBV7-9	.	CASSLAPGPLHEQYF
15	TRBJ2-3	TRBV1	.	CTSNQGGGHSDTQYF
13	TRBJ1-1	TRBV5-1	once	CASRSEGNTEAFF